What follows are 28 T cell receptor beta chains derived from one specimen sequenced in a study of cytomegalovirus exposure and HLA in healthy donors. The protocol was immunoSEQ multiplex PCR, while the TCRdb copy is restricted to in-frame clones and leaves out a portion. The sample records roughly 120,000 clones, about 94% being singletons. Specimen: PBMCs. These receptors came from a young woman in good health and CMV-seronegative.

The CDR3 is CASSLGQTGELFF. CDR3 DNA sequence: TGTGCCAGCAGCCTCGGACAGACCGGGGAGCTGTTTTTT. The chain has TRBV7-6 and TRBJ2-2; a possible D gene is TRBD1 (6 bases). V lost 5 bases to trimming and J lost 5 bases, with 9 bases between them. The CDR3 spans 13 residues. Germline CDR1 and CDR2: SGHVS and FNYEAQ.

V is TRBV7-9 and J is TRBJ2-2; 7 bases align to TRBD2. The V segment lost 1 base and the J segment 5 bases; nucleotides outside the gene matches: 4. CDR1 and CDR2 (germline): SEHNR, FQNEAQ (reference sequence). The CDR3 loop spans 15 amino acids. The CDR3 reads CASSLVNSGTGELFF. The CDR3 DNA follows: TGTGCCAGCAGCTTAGTCAATAGCGGGACCGGGGAGCTGTTTTTT.

In its sample, this clone was seen a few times. CDR3 nucleotides: TGTGCCAGCCGTACAGACTCCTACGAGCAGTACTTC. Residues: CASRTDSYEQYF. The rearrangement joins TRBV2 to TRBJ2-7, with D unclear. The V end lost 8 bases, the J end lost 0 bases, and 8 bases lay between the germline ends. The germline V gene encodes CDR1 SNHLY and CDR2 FYNNEI. The CDR3 totals 12 residues.

The V and J genes are TRBV5-1 and TRBJ1-3, with 7 bases fitting TRBD1. Germline values: CDR1 SGHRS, CDR2 YFSETQ. V was pared by 4 bases and J by 6 bases, with 4 bases of the junction left unmatched. CDR3 length: 13 residues. CDR3 nucleotide sequence: TGCGCCAGCAGCGTGGGACAGCCAAACACCATATATTTT. It specifies CASSVGQPNTIYF.

The V gene is TRBV7-6, the J gene TRBJ2-1; tentative D call: TRBD2 (6 bases). V was pared by 0 bases and J by 0 bases, with 6 bases between. The germline CDR1 and CDR2 sequences are SGHVS and FNYEAQ. CDR3 length: 15 residues. The chain's CDR3 is CASSLAGSSYNEQFF. The CDR3 nucleotides are TGTGCCAGCAGCTTAGCCGGGAGCTCCTACAATGAGCAGTTCTTC.

The chain combines TRBV7-9 with TRBJ2-1; TRBD1 might be the D (5 bases). Germline V gene sequence: CDR1 SEHNR, CDR2 FQNEAQ (reference sequence). V lost 5 bases to trimming and J lost 4 bases, with 18 bases between them. The CDR3 totals 16 residues. CDR3 sequence reads: CASSPPSATVYNEQFF. CDR3 DNA sequence: TGTGCCAGCAGCCCCCCCTCGGCGACAGTGTACAATGAGCAGTTCTTC.

The J gene is TRBJ1-1, the V gene TRBV6-5; TRBD1 aligns across 10 bases. Germline loops: CDR1 MNHEY, CDR2 SVGAGI. V trimming: 6 bases; J trimming: 7 bases; junction bases outside the gene matches: 8. This CDR3 contains 14 residues. The CDR3 reads CASSSGTGAFEAFF. In nucleotides, the CDR3 is TGTGCCAGCAGCTCTGGGACAGGGGCATTTGAAGCTTTCTTT.

The V and J genes are TRBV4-1 and TRBJ1-4, with D tentatively TRBD1 (6 bases). The CDR3 is 13 residues long. Trimming removed 5 bases from V and 8 bases from J, with 12 bases in between. Germline lookup yields CDR1 MGHRA and CDR2 YSYEKL. In DNA, the CDR3 is TGCGCCAGCAGCACAGGGCCCGGGGAAAAACTGTTTTTT. Protein sequence: CASSTGPGEKLFF.

V and J are TRBV18 and TRBJ2-1; 8 positions agree with TRBD1. Germline V gene lookup returns CDR1 KGHSH and CDR2 LQKENI. V dropped 0 bases and J dropped 10; count of bases not matched to a gene: 2. This CDR3 has 13 amino acids. As DNA, the CDR3 is TGTGCCAGCTCACCACCAGCAGGGGGCGAGCAGTTCTTC. It translates to CASSPPAGGEQFF.

The J gene is TRBJ2-5, the V gene TRBV5-1; TRBD2 agrees at 10 bases. The end of the DNA fits TRBJ2-7 better, so the J call may be wrong. This CDR3 is 15 amino acids long. Per germline, CDR1 SGHRS and CDR2 YFSETQ. This CDR3 reads CASSLAGTSAHEQYF. In DNA form, the CDR3 reads TGCGCCAGCAGCTTGGCCGGGACTAGCGCCCACGAGCAGTACTTC.

The chain combines TRBV5-4 with TRBJ2-7, with no clear D. The CDR3 is made up of 12 amino acids. CDR1 and CDR2 from the germline V gene are SGHNT and YYREEE (reference sequence). V lost 4 bases to trimming and J lost 4 bases, with 9 bases between them. CDR3 sequence: CASSASGYEQYF. In DNA form, the CDR3 reads TGTGCCAGCAGCGCATCCGGGTACGAGCAGTACTTC. Based on the CDR3 plus reference TRBV5-4 and TRBJ2-7, the full variable domain is ETGVTQSPTHLIKTRGQQVTLRCSSQSGHNTVSWYQQALGQGPQFIFQYYREEENGRGNFPPRFSGLQFPNYSSELNVNALELDDSALYLCASSASGYEQYFGPGTRLTVT.

The rearrangement joins TRBV14 to TRBJ2-7; D is undetermined. The germline CDR1 and CDR2 sequences are SGHDN and FVKESK. The V end was cut by 0 bases, the J end by 0 bases, with 3 bases between. This CDR3 contains 13 residues. Written as DNA, the CDR3 is TGTGCCAGCAGCCAAGATAGCTCCTACGAGCAGTACTTC. Encoded protein: CASSQDSSYEQYF.

The chain couples TRBV18 to TRBJ2-1; 7 bases match TRBD1. Germline lookup yields CDR1 KGHSH and CDR2 LQKENI. CDR3 length: 13 residues. V gave up 3 bases and J gave up 7 bases; unmatched junction bases: 3. The CDR3, as DNA: TGTGCCAGCTCACCGACAGGGTTGAATGAGCAGTTCTTC. It specifies CASSPTGLNEQFF.

This clone was observed a single time. The CDR3 reads CASSLDLAGLYEQYF. In DNA, the CDR3 is TGCGCCAGCAGCTTGGATCTAGCGGGTCTCTACGAGCAGTACTTC. The chain has TRBV5-1 and TRBJ2-7; 8 bases are a match to TRBD2. The CDR3 consists of 15 residues. Germline V gene sequence: CDR1 SGHRS, CDR2 YFSETQ. Trimming removed 0 bases from V and 3 bases from J; junction bases left unmatched: 5.

The chain couples TRBV13 to TRBJ2-1, with TRBD2 matching over 9 bases. There are 16 residues in the CDR3. CDR1 and CDR2 (germline): PRHDT, FYEKMQ (reference sequence). V trimming: 5 bases; J trimming: 4 bases; junction bases outside the gene matches: 9. CDR3 DNA sequence: TGTGCCAGCAGCACCCTTAGCGGGAGTGGATACAATGAGCAGTTCTTC. Amino acid sequence: CASSTLSGSGYNEQFF.

The chain carries TRBV5-1 and TRBJ2-5; weak D call: TRBD2 (5 bases). CDR1 and CDR2 (germline): SGHRS, YFSETQ. The CDR3 sequence is 13 residues long. Trimming took 4 bases from V and 3 from J, leaving 10 bases between them. CDR3 in amino acids: CASSPDWEETQYF. The CDR3 region has the DNA TGCGCCAGCAGCCCGGACTGGGAAGAGACCCAGTACTTC.

The rearrangement links TRBV5-1 to TRBJ2-2, with 7 bases identical to TRBD2. This CDR3 is 15 amino acids long. The germline CDR1 and CDR2 sequences are SGHRS and YFSETQ. V lost 6 bases and J lost 5; bases outside the gene matches: 10. The CDR3 DNA follows: TGCGCCAGCACGCCGCGGGGGATGGAAACCGGGGAGCTGTTTTTT. Translated, it gives CASTPRGMETGELFF.

J is TRBJ2-3 and V is TRBV30; 7 bases match TRBD2. This CDR3 comprises 13 residues. In germline, CDR1 is GTSNPN, CDR2 SVGIG (reference sequence). With V trimmed by 4 bases and J by 2 bases, 3 bases remained unmatched. CDR3 residues: CAWTRGTTDTQYF. The DNA of the CDR3 is TGTGCCTGGACGCGGGGGACCACAGATACGCAGTATTTT.

The gene calls are TRBV10-3 and TRBJ1-1; D not resolved. Germline values: CDR1 ENHRY, CDR2 SYGVKD. Trimming pared 6 bases from V and 1 base from J, leaving 12 bases between. The CDR3 covers 14 residues. CDR3 DNA sequence: TGTGCCATCAGCCCGGAGGCGGAGAACACTGAAGCTTTCTTT. Amino acids: CAISPEAENTEAFF.

The CDR3 DNA reads as TGTGCCTGGAGTGCCGGGACTTCCTCTGGAAACACCATATATTTT. This encodes CAWSAGTSSGNTIYF. The genes are TRBV30 and TRBJ1-3; a possible D gene is TRBD1 (5 bases). The CDR3 sequence is 15 residues long. V shed 1 base and J shed 0 bases, with 10 bases lying between them. Germline-derived CDR1 and CDR2 are GTSNPN and SVGIG (reference sequence).

The V gene is TRBV9, the J gene TRBJ2-1; TRBD2 aligns across 7 bases. With V trimmed by 3 bases and J by 9 bases, 12 bases remained unmatched. This CDR3 is 15 amino acids long. Per germline, CDR1 SGDLS and CDR2 YYNGEE. The chain's CDR3 is CASSERGTIEGEQFF. The CDR3 bases are TGTGCCAGCAGCGAAAGAGGGACTATTGAAGGTGAGCAGTTCTTC.

This rearrangement joins TRBV27 to TRBJ1-1, with 7 bases aligning to TRBD1. V trimming: 6 bases; J trimming: 3 bases; junction bases outside the gene matches: 7. CDR1 is MNHEY, CDR2 SMNVEV, per germline (reference sequence). The CDR3 runs 14 residues. The CDR3 spells CASSYLQGHTEAFF. CDR3 coding DNA: TGTGCCAGCAGCTATCTACAGGGGCACACTGAAGCTTTCTTT.

This chain links TRBV19 with TRBJ2-1; 10 bases map to TRBD1. This CDR3 has 18 residues. CDR1 LNHDA and CDR2 SQIVND come from the germline V gene (reference sequence). J lost 8 bases, V lost 5 bases, and 18 bases had no gene match. The chain's CDR3 is CASSGRQGAHPTDDEQFF. In DNA form, the CDR3 reads TGTGCCAGTAGTGGAAGACAGGGGGCGCACCCTACAGACGATGAGCAGTTCTTC.

The CDR3 sequence: CASSQYRRGRMDGYTF. CDR3 DNA sequence: TGTGCCAGCAGCCAATACCGCAGGGGGCGGATGGATGGCTACACCTTC. The chain carries TRBV14 and TRBJ1-2; 8 bases line up with TRBD1. V shed 2 bases and J 6 bases; nucleotides not matched to a gene: 11. The germline gives CDR1 SGHDN, CDR2 FVKESK. The CDR3 consists of 16 residues.

In this sample, this clone turned up once. CDR3 in amino acids: CASSLESLSGLSGYTF. The CDR3 DNA is TGTGCCAGCAGCTTAGAATCTTTGTCAGGTCTCAGTGGCTACACCTTC. The chain combines TRBV7-9 with TRBJ1-2; D remains unclear. V lost 1 base and J 7 bases, leaving 19 bases between the germline ends. The CDR3 consists of 16 residues. The germline V gene has CDR1 SEHNR and CDR2 FQNEAQ (reference sequence).

The chain links TRBV4-1 to TRBJ1-1; D not resolved. Germline CDR1 and CDR2: MGHRA and YSYEKL. There are 15 residues in the CDR3. V lost 0 bases to trimming and J lost 4 bases, with 12 bases between them. The CDR3 loop reads CASSQESLGGTEAFF. The CDR3 DNA reads TGCGCCAGCAGCCAAGAAAGTTTGGGAGGCACTGAAGCTTTCTTT.

The chain recombines TRBV7-3 with TRBJ2-3; 8 positions match TRBD2. The CDR3 runs 15 residues. With 3 bases clipped from V and 6 bases from J, the junction kept 8 bases outside the gene matches. Germline V gene lookup returns CDR1 SGHTA and CDR2 FQGTGA. The CDR3 bases are TGTGCCAGCAGCTTTCGGGGGGGCCAAGCGGATACGCAGTATTTT. Protein: CASSFRGGQADTQYF.

The chain couples TRBV16 to TRBJ1-4, with a possible D match to TRBD1 (6 bases). The V end lost 3 bases, the J end lost 0 bases, and 23 bases lay between the germline ends. The CDR3 spans 20 residues. CDR1 and CDR2 from the germline V gene are KGHSY and FQNENV. The DNA for the CDR3 is TGTGCCAGCAGCCAGAACAGGGATGAGAGTTTAACTGCAACTAATGAAAAACTGTTTTTT. Translated: CASSQNRDESLTATNEKLFF.